The 25 T cell receptor beta chains below were found in one sample sequenced in a study of technical replicates of blood from a handful of donors. Method: immunoSEQ multiplex PCR; TCRdb's copy keeps in-frame clones and lacks some. The sample consists of over 55,000 clones, about 95% of them appearing once. The sequencing sample was made of PBMCs. All receptors derive from a human donor in good health. Some clones in this sample may be carry-over from other donors' samples.

A single count supports this clone. V gene TRBV6-5 combines with J gene TRBJ2-1; tentative D call: TRBD2 (6 bases). The germline V gene encodes CDR1 MNHEY and CDR2 SVGAGI. Trimming took 7 bases from V and 6 from J, leaving 19 bases between them. This CDR3 is built from 15 residues. CDR3 bases: TGTGCCAGCAAGGATGGGGGACTTGGGTTCAATGAGCAGTTCTTC. It yields the protein CASKDGGLGFNEQFF.

The chain couples TRBV7-8 to TRBJ2-5, with D maybe TRBD2 (6 bases). V dropped 4 bases and J dropped 0 bases, with 15 bases sitting between them. CDR3 length: 16 residues. Germline V gene sequence: CDR1 SGHVS, CDR2 FQNEAQ. The chain's CDR3 is CASSSKRGGYQETQYF. CDR3 nucleotide sequence: TGTGCCAGCAGCTCAAAGAGAGGAGGGTACCAAGAGACCCAGTACTTC.

This rearrangement joins TRBV7-6 to TRBJ1-1; 9 bases are a match to TRBD1. The junction had 5 bases not matched to a gene; V was cut back by 2 bases and J by 1 base. Germline CDR1 and CDR2: SGHVS and FNYEAQ. The CDR3 consists of 16 residues. The CDR3 DNA reads as TGTGCCAGCAGCTTAACCCCGGGACAGGGGAACACTGAAGCTTTCTTT. Its translation: CASSLTPGQGNTEAFF.

The rearrangement joins TRBV10-3 to TRBJ2-3; possible D gene TRBD2, 6 bases. The CDR3 has 17 amino acids. Germline V gene data show CDR1 as ENHRY and CDR2 as SYGVKD. V was shortened by 4 bases and J by 3 bases, with 20 bases between the two germline ends. The CDR3 DNA reads as TGTGCCATCAGTGCGCCCCGAGGGGCGGGGATAACAGATACGCAGTATTTT. Translation gives CAISAPRGAGITDTQYF.

This clone has a single count. CDR3 nucleotides: TGCGCCAGCAGCCAAGGGGTGAGGACCGGGAGCCAAGATTACGAGCAGTACTTC. Protein product: CASSQGVRTGSQDYEQYF. The rearrangement uses TRBV4-3 and TRBJ2-7; D possibly corresponds to TRBD2 (6 bases). The CDR3 extends over 18 amino acids. V dropped 1 base and J dropped 4 bases, with 23 bases sitting between them. Germline-derived CDR1 and CDR2 are LGHNA and YSLEER.

The chain links TRBV5-1 to TRBJ2-1; D is possibly TRBD2 (5 bases). Trimming stripped 4 bases from V and 0 bases from J, with 14 bases between. From germline, CDR1 is SGHRS and CDR2 YFSETQ. The CDR3 length is 16 residues. Here the CDR3 reads CASSPQGGSSYNEQFF. The CDR3 DNA sequence: TGCGCCAGCAGCCCCCAAGGTGGGAGCTCCTACAATGAGCAGTTCTTC.

The chain employs TRBV15 and TRBJ2-7; 9 nucleotides align to TRBD2. CDR1 and CDR2 from the germline V gene are LNHNV and YYDKDF (reference sequence). The CDR3 contains 18 residues. Losses at the gene ends were 5 bases for V and 3 bases for J; bases not matched to a gene: 17. The CDR3 DNA reads TGTGCCACCAGCCAGGGAGGATCGAGCGGGGGGAGGGGCTACGAGCAGTACTTC. Protein sequence: CATSQGGSSGGRGYEQYF. Full variable domain (missing parts from reference TRBV15 and TRBJ2-7): DAMVIQNPRYQVTQFGKPVTLSCSQTLNHNVMYWYQQKSSQAPKLLFHYYDKDFNNEADTPDNFQSRRPNTSFCFLDIRSPGLGDTAMYLCATSQGGSSGGRGYEQYFGPGTRLTVT.

This chain connects TRBV6-5 to TRBJ1-1, with D possibly matching TRBD1 (6 bases). Trimming left V 9 bases short and J 1 base short, with 15 bases between. This CDR3 is built from 14 residues. Per the germline V gene, CDR1 is MNHEY and CDR2 is SVGAGI. The CDR3 protein is CASTGGGQNTEAFF. The CDR3 DNA is TGTGCCAGTACTGGGGGGGGCCAGAACACTGAAGCTTTCTTT.

The gene calls are TRBV29-1 and TRBJ2-1, with 7 bases identical to TRBD2. Trimming at V came to 4 bases and at J to 7 bases, leaving 4 bases not matched to a gene. Germline V lookup: CDR1 SQVTM, CDR2 ANQGSEA. This CDR3 is built from 12 residues. CDR3 nucleotides: TGCAGCGTTGTCGGGGGGTTTAATGAGCAGTTCTTC. As protein: CSVVGGFNEQFF.

The chain uses TRBV10-3 and TRBJ2-1; D perhaps matches TRBD2 (5 bases). The germline V gene has CDR1 ENHRY and CDR2 SYGVKD. The CDR3 consists of 14 residues. The germline V and J ends were trimmed by 4 bases and 7 bases, with 14 bases remaining between them. This CDR3 reads CAISASDGINEQFF. The CDR3 DNA sequence: TGTGCCATCAGTGCGTCTGACGGGATAAATGAGCAGTTCTTC.

The CDR3 spells CASSSRGTRGSYEQYF. CDR3 coding DNA: TGTGCCAGCAGCTCTAGGGGGACTAGGGGGTCCTACGAGCAGTACTTC. The chain couples TRBV7-2 to TRBJ2-7; 8 bases match TRBD2. Germline V CDR1 and CDR2: SGHTA, FQGNSA. V gave up 4 bases and J gave up 1 base; unmatched junction bases: 9. There are 16 residues in the CDR3.

The V call is TRBV19, the J call TRBJ2-7; TRBD2 aligns across 12 bases. The CDR3 spans 17 residues. V was clipped by 4 bases and J by 6 bases; unmatched bases: 13. In germline, CDR1 is LNHDA, CDR2 SQIVND (reference sequence). CDR3 amino acids: CASSSGASLGLAGEQYF. For the CDR3, the DNA is TGTGCCAGTAGTAGCGGGGCCTCTTTGGGACTAGCGGGCGAGCAGTACTTC.

The chain links TRBV5-1 to TRBJ1-4, with D tentatively TRBD1 (6 bases). The ends were cut back, 4 bases at V and 7 bases at J, with 17 bases in the middle. The CDR3 length is 15 residues. From germline, CDR1 is SGHRS and CDR2 YFSETQ. The CDR3 spells CASSQTGSFLEKLFF. The CDR3 nucleotides are TGCGCCAGCAGCCAAACAGGGTCTTTCCTTGAAAAACTGTTTTTT.

The rearrangement links TRBV5-6 to TRBJ2-5; 13 bases match TRBD2. The CDR3 has 17 residues. The J segment lost 5 bases and the V segment lost 4 bases, leaving 11 bases of the junction unmatched. The germline CDR1 and CDR2 sequences are SGHDT and YYEEEE. CDR3 protein: CASSTGLAGTRGETQYF. CDR3 in DNA: TGTGCCAGCAGCACGGGACTAGCGGGGACCCGGGGGGAGACCCAGTACTTC.

The V and J genes are TRBV7-2 and TRBJ2-7; TRBD2 matches 12 bases. Trimming cost V 5 bases and J 3 bases; bases outside gene matches: 8. The CDR3 runs to 16 residues. Germline V gene lookup returns CDR1 SGHTA and CDR2 FQGNSA. The CDR3 DNA sequence: TGTGCCAGCAGCCATGCGACTAGCGGGGGAAGCTACGAGCAGTACTTC. Amino acid sequence: CASSHATSGGSYEQYF. The variable domain in full, with the rest retrieved from reference TRBV7-2 and TRBJ2-7, is GAGVSQSPSNKVTEKGKDVELRCDPISGHTALYWYRQSLGQGLEFLIYFQGNSAPDKSGLPSDRFSAERTGGSVSTLTIQRTQQEDSAVYLCASSHATSGGSYEQYFGPGTRLTVT.

V usage is TRBV15 and J usage is TRBJ2-7, with 11 bases identical to TRBD2. The CDR3 runs 22 residues. V trimming: 0 bases; J trimming: 1 base; junction bases outside the gene matches: 20. Looked up from germline, CDR1 is LNHNV and CDR2 is YYDKDF (reference sequence). The CDR3 sequence: CATSRDRIRDRLRLAGSYEQYF. CDR3 nucleotides: TGTGCCACCAGCAGAGACCGAATCCGGGACAGGCTGAGACTAGCGGGATCCTACGAGCAGTACTTC.

This chain joins TRBV5-1 and TRBJ1-1; D perhaps matches TRBD1 (5 bases). There are 16 residues in the CDR3. Trimming took 0 bases from V and 0 from J, leaving 12 bases between them. Looked up from germline, CDR1 is SGHRS and CDR2 is YFSETQ. The CDR3, as DNA: TGCGCCAGCAGCTTGGCCATTGGACAACTGAACACTGAAGCTTTCTTT. Translating gives CASSLAIGQLNTEAFF.

The V and J genes are TRBV15 and TRBJ1-2; 7 bases agree with TRBD1. V lost 4 bases and J lost 5; bases outside the gene matches: 10. Germline CDR1 is LNHNV and CDR2 is YYDKDF (reference sequence). The CDR3 loop spans 15 amino acids. CDR3 coding DNA: TGTGCCACCAGCATCTCCACGGGACAGAGTTATGGCTACACCTTC. Translated, it gives CATSISTGQSYGYTF.

CDR3 amino acids: CASSQPRYQGNDGYTF. Here the CDR3 DNA reads TGTGCCAGCAGCCAACCGAGATACCAGGGGAACGATGGCTACACCTTC. The V gene is TRBV5-4, the J gene TRBJ1-2, with a possible D match to TRBD1 (6 bases). The CDR3 is made up of 16 amino acids. In germline, CDR1 is SGHNT, CDR2 YYREEE (reference sequence). The V end was cut by 4 bases, the J end by 6 bases, with 22 bases between.

The CDR3 DNA sequence: TGTGCCAGCAGCTCTCTACAGGGGACCTATGGCTACACCTTC. It specifies CASSSLQGTYGYTF. The chain recombines TRBV11-2 with TRBJ1-2, with 7 bases identical to TRBD1. The CDR3 is 14 residues long. CDR1 and CDR2 from the germline V gene are SGHAT and FQNNGV. The V gene end was trimmed by 4 bases and the J gene end by 4 bases; junction bases not matched to a gene: 6.

V gene TRBV19 combines with J gene TRBJ1-6; 11 bases are shared with TRBD1. This CDR3 region has 16 residues. The junction had 2 bases not matched to a gene; V was cut back by 3 bases and J by 4 bases. CDR1 and CDR2 from the germline V gene are LNHDA and SQIVND (reference sequence). For the CDR3, the DNA is TGTGCCAGTAGTATCCGGGACAGGGGGTATAATTCACCCCTCCACTTT. Amino acids: CASSIRDRGYNSPLHF.

The chain recombines TRBV19 with TRBJ2-5, with TRBD2 as a possible D gene (6 bases). The CDR3 covers 14 residues. Trimming removed 1 base at V and 1 base at J, with 7 bases between. The germline CDR1 and CDR2 sequences are LNHDA and SQIVND (reference sequence). The CDR3 region is CASSIGGGQETQYF. The CDR3 bases are TGTGCCAGTAGTATAGGGGGAGGCCAAGAGACCCAGTACTTC.

This chain joins TRBV6-1 and TRBJ1-5; 10 bases agree with TRBD1. V dropped 4 bases and J dropped 4; count of bases not matched to a gene: 4. The germline V gene encodes CDR1 MNHNS and CDR2 SASEGT. There are 15 residues in the CDR3. Written as DNA, the CDR3 is TGTGCCAGCAGTGGGTGGGGACAGGGGAATCAGCCCCAGCATTTT. Encoded protein: CASSGWGQGNQPQHF.

The V call is TRBV7-9, the J call TRBJ2-2, with D possibly TRBD1 on 6 matching bases. CDR3 length equals 16 residues. Germline CDR1 reads SEHNR; CDR2 reads FQNEAQ (reference sequence). The germline V and J ends were trimmed by 4 bases and 8 bases, with 20 bases remaining between them. The CDR3 protein is CASSSPWRTVVGELFF. Here the CDR3 DNA reads TGTGCCAGCAGCTCCCCTTGGCGGACAGTCGTAGGGGAGCTGTTTTTT.

This chain connects TRBV2 to TRBJ1-6; no firm D call. Germline loops: CDR1 SNHLY, CDR2 FYNNEI. This CDR3 is built from 12 residues. Trimming removed 3 bases from V and 10 bases from J, with 7 bases in between. The CDR3 bases are TGTGCCAGCAGTGACGGCGGGTCACCCCTCCACTTT. This encodes CASSDGGSPLHF.